Below, 2 T cell receptor beta chains from the same sample are listed, as sequenced in a study of T cell changes during pregnancy in multiple sclerosis. Assay used: immunoSEQ multiplex PCR; TCRdb lists only in-frame clones, some missing. Here the sample spans about 22,000 clones, roughly nine tenths being singletons. Here the sequenced sample was CD4+ T cells from peripheral blood mononuclear cells, taken after pregnancy. All receptors come from a female donor in good health, enrolled as a control in a pregnancy study.

This chain joins TRBV7-2 and TRBJ1-5; D might be TRBD1 (6 bases). The CDR3 is 13 amino acids. The V end was cut by 3 bases, the J end by 7 bases, with 10 bases between. Germline V CDR1 and CDR2: SGHTA, FQGNSA. The CDR3 bases are TGTGCCAGCAGCTTCCAGGGGAACCAGCCCCAGCATTTT. Translation: CASSFQGNQPQHF. The full variable domain, its missing parts supplied by reference TRBV7-2 and TRBJ1-5, is GAGVSQSPSNKVTEKGKDVELRCDPISGHTALYWYRQSLGQGLEFLIYFQGNSAPDKSGLPSDRFSAERTGGSVSTLTIQRTQQEDSAVYLCASSFQGNQPQHFGDGTRLSIL.

The J gene is TRBJ2-3, the V gene TRBV18; no definite D call. V shed 6 bases and J shed 6 bases, with 19 bases lying between them. This CDR3 comprises 15 residues. From germline, CDR1 is KGHSH and CDR2 LQKENI. CDR3 loop: CASSPVASTRDTQYF. The CDR3 coding sequence is TGTGCCAGCTCCCCCGTGGCATCCACGAGGGATACGCAGTATTTT.